This T cell receptor (beta chain) was identified during a study of blood T cell repertoires in COVID-19. The germline V gene has CDR1 SGDLS and CDR2 YYNGEE. V gave up 4 bases and J gave up 5 bases, with 14 bases separating them. The CDR3 is made up of 14 amino acids. Assay used: immunoSEQ multiplex PCR; TCRdb lists only in-frame clones, some missing. The table lists over 200,000 clones, around 86% of them singletons. The V call is TRBV9, the J call TRBJ2-3; the D gene is possibly TRBD2 (5 bases). The sequencing input was peripheral blood. This receptor was identified in a woman in her 30s who had recovered from COVID-19. The CDR3 is CASSPVLAKDTQYF. The CDR3 DNA reads as TGTGCCAGCAGCCCCGTTTTAGCGAAAGATACGCAGTATTTT.